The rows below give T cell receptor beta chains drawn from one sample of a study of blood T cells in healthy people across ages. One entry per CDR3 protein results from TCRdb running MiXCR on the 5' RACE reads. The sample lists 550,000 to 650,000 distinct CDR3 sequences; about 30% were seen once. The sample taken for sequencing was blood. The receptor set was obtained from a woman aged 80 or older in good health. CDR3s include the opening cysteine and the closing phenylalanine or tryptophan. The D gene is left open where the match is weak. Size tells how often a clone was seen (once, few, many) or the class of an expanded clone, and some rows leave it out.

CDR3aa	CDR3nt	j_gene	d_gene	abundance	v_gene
CASSLAGGGAGGTEAFF	TGTGCCAGCAGCTTGGCTGGGGGAGGGGCTGGCGGCACTGAAGCTTTCTTT	TRBJ1-1	.	few	TRBV5-6
CTSSSQGDTQYF	TGCACCAGCAGCTCTCAGGGTGATACGCAGTATTTT	TRBJ2-3	.	.	TRBV5-1
CSAGGDRGAYEQYF	TGCAGCGCAGGGGGGGACAGGGGGGCCTACGAGCAGTACTTC	TRBJ2-7	TRBD1	many	TRBV29-1
CSALDERGETQYF	TGCAGTGCCCTTGACGAGAGGGGAGAGACCCAGTACTTC	TRBJ2-5	.	many	TRBV20-1
CSAPPGRGQANYGYTF	TGCAGTGCCCCACCGGGCAGGGGGCAAGCTAACTATGGCTACACCTTC	TRBJ1-2	TRBD1	many	TRBV20-1
CASSRKGLAGTSTGTQYF	TGCGCCAGCAGCCGAAAAGGACTAGCGGGGACCAGCACAGGTACGCAGTATTTT	TRBJ2-3	TRBD2	.	TRBV4-1
CATRTGTNTGELFF	TGTGCCACCCGCACGGGGACGAACACCGGGGAGCTGTTTTTT	TRBJ2-2	.	.	TRBV6-2/TRBV6-3
CSARDRTKNIQYF	TGCAGTGCTAGGGACAGGACCAAAAACATTCAGTACTTC	TRBJ2-4	TRBD1	many	TRBV20-1
CASSLGTSGWRNEQFF	TGTGCCAGCAGCTTGGGGACTAGCGGATGGCGAAATGAGCAGTTCTTC	TRBJ2-1	TRBD2	.	TRBV7-8
CASSELAGGPSSCNEQYF	TGTGCCAGCAGCGAGCTAGCGGGGGGACCGAGCTCCTGCAATGAGCAGTACTTC	TRBJ2-5	TRBD2	.	TRBV7-3
CSASGFGYTF	TGCAGTGCTTCGGGTTTTGGCTACACCTTC	TRBJ1-2	.	.	TRBV20-1
CSASMGSGYGYTF	TGCAGTGCTAGTATGGGGTCCGGCTATGGCTACACCTTC	TRBJ1-2	.	many	TRBV20-1
CASSTVPGQGIHEQYF	TGTGCCAGCAGCACGGTACCGGGACAGGGAATACACGAGCAGTACTTC	TRBJ2-7	TRBD1	.	TRBV5-4
CASSLPQAGGYEQYF	TGCGCCAGCAGCTTGCCCCAAGCGGGAGGTTATGAGCAGTACTTC	TRBJ2-7	TRBD2	.	TRBV5-1
CASSQEWGVSAFF	TGTGCCAGCAGCCAAGAGTGGGGGGTATCGGCTTTCTTT	TRBJ1-1	.	few	TRBV3-1